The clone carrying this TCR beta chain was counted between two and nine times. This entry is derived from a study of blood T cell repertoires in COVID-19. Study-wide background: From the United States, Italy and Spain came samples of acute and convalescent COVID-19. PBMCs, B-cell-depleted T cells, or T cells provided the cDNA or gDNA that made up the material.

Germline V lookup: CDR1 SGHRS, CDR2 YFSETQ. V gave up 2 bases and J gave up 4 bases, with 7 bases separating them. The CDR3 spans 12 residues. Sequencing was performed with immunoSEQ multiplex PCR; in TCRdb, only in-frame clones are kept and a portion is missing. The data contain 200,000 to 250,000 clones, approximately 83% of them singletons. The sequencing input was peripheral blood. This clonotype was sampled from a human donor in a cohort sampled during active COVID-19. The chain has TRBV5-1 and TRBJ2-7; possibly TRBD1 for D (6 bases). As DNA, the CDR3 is TGCGCCAGCAGCTTCAGGGGTTACGAGCAGTACTTC. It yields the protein CASSFRGYEQYF.